This TCR beta chain was documented in a study of T cells in localized non-small cell lung cancer. Whole-study results and caveats: One tumor region alone was sequenced, and heterogeneity therefore remains possible. The greatest T cell clonality was found in uninvolved adjacent lung (higher than in tumor). Adjacent lung tissue had a median about 52 of the top 100 clones found in the tumor.

About this clone itself: Its antigen is undetermined.

Atypia-free adjacent lung was sampled at least 2 cm beyond the tumor margin. V dropped 5 bases and J dropped 1 base, with 11 bases sitting between them. CDR3 size: 14 residues. Germline values: CDR1 SGDLS, CDR2 YYNGEE. The assay was immunoSEQ multiplex PCR, and TCRdb's table has in-frame clones only and misses some. The profile shows around 1,100 clones, 36% of them singletons. This clonotype originated in a man aged 40 to 70 with stage III lung adenocarcinoma. The chain couples TRBV9 to TRBJ2-3; D remains ambiguous. The sequencing here drew on normal lung tissue next to the tumor, taken before any cancer treatment. The CDR3 nucleotides are TGTGCCAGCAGTTTCCGGGCCGGCACAGATACGCAGTATTTT. This encodes CASSFRAGTDTQYF.